This note documents a single TCR beta chain sequence. The sample is drawn from a study of shared clonotypes between healthy human individuals. Study summary: Researchers assigned three CD4 naive, three CD4 memory, two CD8 naive and one CD8 memory plate to each donor.

With 3 bases clipped from V and 8 bases from J, the junction kept 3 bases outside the gene matches. Germline assignment: CDR1 SGHRS and CDR2 YFSETQ. CDR3 length: 13 amino acids. Measured with immunoSEQ multiplex PCR; TCRdb has only the in-frame clones, and not every one. The table lists roughly 520,000 clones, approximately 95% of them singletons. The V call is TRBV5-1, the J call TRBJ1-4; 8 bases are shared with TRBD1. The sequencing sample was made of naive CD4+ T cells sorted from blood. Noted subset: CD45RA+ positively selected. The origin of this receptor is a young woman in good health. Here the CDR3 DNA reads TGCGCCAGCAGCTCATGGACAGGGGAAAAACTGTTTTTT. Protein product: CASSSWTGEKLFF.